Described below is a single T cell receptor (beta chain) sequence and its context. This entry is derived from a study of cytomegalovirus exposure and HLA in healthy donors. Trimming shortened V by 6 bases and J by 6 bases, and 18 bases separated the two germline ends. CDR3 length: 14 amino acids. Looked up from germline, CDR1 is SGHVS and CDR2 is FNYEAQ. The PCR employed 60 Vbeta primers together with 13 Jbeta primers. TCRdb keeps only in-frame clones here, not all; method: immunoSEQ multiplex PCR. Among roughly 290,000 clones, about four fifths were seen once, and the ten largest hold roughly 0.31%. The chain carries TRBV7-6 and TRBJ2-7, with a tentative D call TRBD2 (6 bases). The TCR sequence derives from a girl aged 2 to 9 in good health and CMV-seronegative. The sample was PBMCs. CDR3 sequence (DNA): TGTGCCAGCAGTCGACCCGGGACTTTTTCCGAGCAGTACTTC. This codes for CASSRPGTFSEQYF. The variable domain in full, with the rest retrieved from reference TRBV7-6 and TRBJ2-7, is GAGVSQSPRYKVTKRGQDVALRCDPISGHVSLYWYRQALGQGPEFLTYFNYEAQQDKSGLPNDRFSAERPEGSISTLTIQRTEQRDSAMYRCASSRPGTFSEQYFGPGTRLTVT.